This T cell receptor beta chain emerged from a study of blood T cell repertoires in COVID-19. Study information: Samples representing acute and convalescent COVID-19 were sourced from the United States, Italy and Spain. T cells, B-cell-depleted T cells, or PBMCs provided the cDNA or gDNA that served as material.

V lost 7 bases to trimming and J lost 2 bases; unmatched junction nucleotides: 6. This CDR3 is 13 amino acids long. Looked up from germline, CDR1 is SQVTM and CDR2 is ANQGSEA. Original processing notes: The assay estimated nucleated cells by amplifying reference gene primers. The protocol was immunoSEQ multiplex PCR, while the TCRdb copy is restricted to in-frame clones and leaves out a portion. The V and J calls and clone size were taken over from that table, and D and trimming were inferred from the DNA. Of about 140,000 clones in the sample, about four fifths were seen once. This chain links TRBV29-1 with TRBJ2-3; 7 bases are shared with TRBD2. Sequencing used peripheral blood. The sequence derives from a human donor in a cohort sampled during active COVID-19. The CDR3 nucleotides are TGCAGCGGTGCAGCGGGATACACAGATACGCAGTATTTT. It translates to CSGAAGYTDTQYF.